The clone carrying this TCR beta chain was seen a handful of times. What it binds is unknown. The CDR3 is 15 amino acids. Germline V gives CDR1 SGHRS, CDR2 YFSETQ. After removal of 3 bases from V and 8 bases from J, the junction contained 4 bases not matched to a gene. The data are from a study of T cell responses to AZD1222 COVID-19 vaccine. In the study overall: Pooling was applied to second doses at about 4 or about 12 weeks. Study-wide findings and caveats: Unmutated variant regions are reportedly targeted by nearly half of spike-specific TCRs. Most donors were white British and more were female, and clonal diversity was possibly underestimated. Following two doses of AZD1222, Spike-specific TCR breadth and depth rose.

This table comes from immunoSEQ multiplex PCR, and its TCRdb copy is limited to in-frame clones, with some not included. Counted here are roughly 170,000 clones, around nine tenths occurring once; the ten biggest clones make up approximately 0.49%. The receptor was isolated from an adult in good health. Sequenced material: peripheral blood, taken on day 0 of AZD1222 vaccination. The chain is built from TRBV5-1 and TRBJ2-1; 14 bases map to TRBD2. The CDR3 DNA follows: TGCGCCAGCAGCTCCGGGACTAGCGGGGGTCATGAGCAGTTCTTC. This translates into CASSSGTSGGHEQFF.